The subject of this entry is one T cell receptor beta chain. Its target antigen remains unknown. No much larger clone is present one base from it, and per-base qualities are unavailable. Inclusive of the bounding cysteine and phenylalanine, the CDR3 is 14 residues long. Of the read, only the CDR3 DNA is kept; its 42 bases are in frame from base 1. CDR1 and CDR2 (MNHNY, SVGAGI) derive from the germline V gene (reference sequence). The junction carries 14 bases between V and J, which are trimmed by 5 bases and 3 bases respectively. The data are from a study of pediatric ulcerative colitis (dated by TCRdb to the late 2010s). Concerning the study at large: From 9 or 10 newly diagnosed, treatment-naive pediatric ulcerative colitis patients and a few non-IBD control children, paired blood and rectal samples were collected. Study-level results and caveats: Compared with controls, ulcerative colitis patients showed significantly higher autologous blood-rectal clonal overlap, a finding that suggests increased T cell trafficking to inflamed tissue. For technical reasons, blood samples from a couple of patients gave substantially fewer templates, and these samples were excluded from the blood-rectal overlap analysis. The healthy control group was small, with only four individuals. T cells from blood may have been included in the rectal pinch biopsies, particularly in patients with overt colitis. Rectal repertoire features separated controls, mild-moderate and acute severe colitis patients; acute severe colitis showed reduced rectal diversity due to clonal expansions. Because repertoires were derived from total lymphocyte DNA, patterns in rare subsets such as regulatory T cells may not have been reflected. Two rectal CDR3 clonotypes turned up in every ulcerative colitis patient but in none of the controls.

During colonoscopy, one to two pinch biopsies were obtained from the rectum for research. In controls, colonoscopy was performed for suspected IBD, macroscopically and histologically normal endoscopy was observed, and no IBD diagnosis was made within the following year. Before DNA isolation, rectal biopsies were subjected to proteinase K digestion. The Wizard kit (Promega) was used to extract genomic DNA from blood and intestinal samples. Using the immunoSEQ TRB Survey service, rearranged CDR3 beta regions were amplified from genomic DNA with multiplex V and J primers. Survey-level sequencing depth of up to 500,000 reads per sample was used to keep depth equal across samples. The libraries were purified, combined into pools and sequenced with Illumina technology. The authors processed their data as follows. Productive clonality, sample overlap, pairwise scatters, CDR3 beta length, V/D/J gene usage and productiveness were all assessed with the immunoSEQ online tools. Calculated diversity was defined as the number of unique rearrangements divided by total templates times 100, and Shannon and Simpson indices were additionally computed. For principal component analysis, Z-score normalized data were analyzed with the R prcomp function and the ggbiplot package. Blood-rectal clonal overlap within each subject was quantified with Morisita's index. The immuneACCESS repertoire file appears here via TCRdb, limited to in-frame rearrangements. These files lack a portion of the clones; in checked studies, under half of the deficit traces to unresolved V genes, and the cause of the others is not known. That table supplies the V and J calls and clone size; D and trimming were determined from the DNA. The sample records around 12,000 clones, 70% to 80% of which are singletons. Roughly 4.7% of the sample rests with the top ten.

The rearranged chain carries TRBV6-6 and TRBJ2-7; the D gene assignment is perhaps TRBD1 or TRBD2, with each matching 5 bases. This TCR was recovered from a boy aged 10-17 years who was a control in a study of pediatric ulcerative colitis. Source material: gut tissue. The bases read TGTGCCAGCAGTGTCTCCGGGACGAACTACGAGCAGTACTTC. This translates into CASSVSGTNYEQYF.